The 3 T cell receptor beta chains below were found in one sample sequenced in a study of shared clonotypes between healthy human individuals. Sequencing used immunoSEQ multiplex PCR; TCRdb keeps in-frame clones, though not all of them. The sample yields about 1.5 million clones, 95% to 99% seen once. Source material: naive CD4+ T cells sorted from blood. Subset of the sample: CD45RA+ positively selected. The source is a man between 25 and 39 years old in good health.

The gene calls are TRBV19 and TRBJ1-5, with D tentatively TRBD1 (5 bases). The CDR3 has 14 amino acids. The germline V and J ends were trimmed by 7 bases and 7 bases, with 17 bases remaining between them. CDR1 LNHDA and CDR2 SQIVND come from the germline V gene (reference sequence). CDR3 protein: CASNRGESGQPQHF. CDR3 sequence (DNA): TGTGCCAGTAACAGAGGGGAGTCGGGACAGCCCCAGCATTTT.

This chain uses TRBV19 with TRBJ1-5, with 8 positions matching TRBD1. The length of the CDR3 is 15 residues. Germline V gives CDR1 LNHDA, CDR2 SQIVND (reference sequence). Trimming cost V 5 bases and J 6 bases; bases outside gene matches: 9. CDR3 amino acids: CASSVLGTGVQPQHF. The CDR3 region has the DNA TGTGCCAGTAGTGTGCTCGGGACAGGCGTTCAGCCCCAGCATTTT.

The V call is TRBV7-9, the J call TRBJ2-6; D possibly matches TRBD1 or TRBD2 (5 bases each). The CDR3 runs 15 residues. V gave up 2 bases and J gave up 2 bases, with 7 bases separating them. Per the germline V gene, CDR1 is SEHNR and CDR2 is FQNEAQ (reference sequence). CDR3 loop: CASSLLGAGANVLTF. As DNA, the CDR3 is TGTGCCAGCAGCTTACTGGGGGCTGGGGCCAACGTCCTGACTTTC.